This T cell receptor beta chain is drawn from a study of monozygotic twins with inflammatory bowel disease. Eight reactions per sample, run separately, yielded cDNA. TCRdb reworked the 5' RACE reads into one entry per CDR3 protein, no DNA. The ten top clones account for just over 2.5%, within a sample of about 380,000 distinct CDR3 sequences. This clonotype was obtained from a human donor with ulcerative colitis or Crohn's disease, or a healthy co-twin of an affected twin (not recorded which). The specimen sequenced was blood.

CDR3 sequence reads: CSASGSADSPLHF. The chain is built from TRBV20-1 and TRBJ1-6. Looked up from germline, CDR1 is DFQATT and CDR2 is SNEGSKA (reference sequence). This CDR3 is built from 13 residues.